This T cell receptor (beta chain) was observed in a study of tumor-infiltrating lymphocytes in oesophageal squamous cell carcinoma. TCRdb re-derived calls from the reads in MiXCR, one entry per CDR3 protein. The profile shows 11,000 or so distinct CDR3 sequences, more than 55% of them singletons. This CDR3 region has 14 residues. V lost 6 bases and J lost 7; bases outside the gene matches: 9. By proportion, this clonotype is medium-sized (0.01 to 0.1%). The receptor was isolated from a female donor with esophageal squamous cell carcinoma. Sequencing was done on a sample of blood. The rearrangement joins TRBV12-3 or TRBV12-4 to TRBJ2-7; 10 bases are a match to TRBD2. CDR3 protein: CASRESGRDNEQYF. For the CDR3, the DNA is TGTGCCAGCAGAGAGAGCGGGAGGGACAATGAGCAGTACTTC.